Listed below are T cell receptor beta chains from one sample, sequenced in a study of blood T cell repertoires in COVID-19. The method was immunoSEQ multiplex PCR; TCRdb's version includes in-frame clones alone and lacks a portion of them. The data contain roughly 130,000 clones, approximately 83% of them seen just once; the ten biggest clones take up 4% to 5.5%. Sequencing was performed on peripheral blood. The receptors here all came from a woman in her 70s with acute or convalescent COVID-19. Each CDR3 is given with its conserved first and last residue. Fields, in order: CDR3 protein, CDR3 DNA, D gene, clone size, V gene, J gene, CDR3 length. D genes are given only for firm matches. Rows give clone size only sometimes, using once, few, many, or a class for an expanded clone.

CASSQGQGATEAFF	TGCGCCAGCAGCCAGGGACAGGGGGCTACTGAAGCTTTCTTT	TRBD1	-	TRBV4-3	TRBJ1-1	14
CASSQVAQRGAYTDTQYF	TGCGCCAGCAGCCAAGTCGCCCAGCGGGGGGCCTACACAGATACGCAGTATTTT	TRBD2	-	TRBV4-1	TRBJ2-3	18
CAWSGLAGGLSTDTQYF	TGTGCCTGGAGTGGACTAGCGGGGGGACTTAGCACAGATACGCAGTATTTT	TRBD2	-	TRBV30	TRBJ2-3	17
CASSIGNRNYGYTF	TGTGCCAGTAGTATTGGCAACAGAAACTATGGCTACACCTTC	-	once	TRBV19	TRBJ1-2	14
CASSISGNQPQHF	TGTGCCAGTAGTATTTCGGGGAATCAGCCCCAGCATTTT	-	few	TRBV19	TRBJ1-5	13
CAWSRGQTYGYTF	TGTGCCTGGAGTAGGGGACAGACCTATGGCTACACCTTC	TRBD1	-	TRBV30	TRBJ1-2	13
CASSPEVSGNTIYF	TGTGCCAGCAGCCCGGAGGTCTCTGGAAACACCATATATTTT	-	once	TRBV9	TRBJ1-3	14
CASSLVQGASSRTEAFF	TGTGCCAGCAGCTTGGTTCAGGGGGCCTCCTCGCGGACTGAAGCTTTCTTT	TRBD1	few	TRBV5-6	TRBJ1-1	17
CASSEEGGQAKKAFF	TGTGCCAGCAGTGAAGAGGGGGGGCAGGCGAAGAAAGCTTTCTTT	-	-	TRBV6-1	TRBJ1-1	15
CASSRTTGGNGELFF	TGTGCCAGCAGCCGGACGACCGGCGGGAACGGGGAGCTGTTTTTT	-	-	TRBV11-3	TRBJ2-2	15
CASSPGIAGIWAFF	TGTGCCAGCTCACCAGGCATTGCGGGGATTTGGGCTTTCTTT	-	-	TRBV18	TRBJ1-1	14
CASTPGGDPPLNTF	TGTGCCAGCACCCCTGGAGGGGACCCTCCCTTAAACACCTTC	-	few	TRBV2	TRBJ1-2	14
CASSYSKFGGGRETQYF	TGTGCCAGCAGTTACTCGAAATTCGGGGGGGGCCGAGAGACCCAGTACTTC	TRBD2	-	TRBV6-2/TRBV6-3	TRBJ2-5	17
CASSTDINYGYTF	TGTGCCAGCAGTACCGACATTAACTATGGCTACACCTTC	-	-	TRBV7-2	TRBJ1-2	13
CASAWTGNQPQHF	TGTGCTAGTGCCTGGACAGGGAATCAGCCCCAGCATTTT	TRBD1	-	TRBV12-5	TRBJ1-5	13
CASRTDSHEQFF	TGTGCCAGCAGGACGGACAGCCATGAGCAGTTCTTC	-	-	TRBV2	TRBJ2-1	12
CASSPRASNYGYTF	TGTGCCAGCAGCCCACGAGCATCTAACTATGGCTACACCTTC	-	-	TRBV9	TRBJ1-2	14
CASSLPLSSPGSGGVSYNEQFF	TGCGCCAGCAGCCTACCTCTCTCATCCCCGGGGAGCGGGGGGGTCTCCTACAATGAGCAGTTCTTC	TRBD2	-	TRBV5-1	TRBJ2-1	22
CASSKAHEDRRDNSPLHF	TGTGCCAGCAGCAAAGCGCATGAGGACAGGCGTGATAATTCACCCCTCCACTTT	-	-	TRBV21-1	TRBJ1-6	18
CASSLTQGNYGYTF	TGTGCCAGCAGTTTAACTCAGGGTAACTATGGCTACACCTTC	-	-	TRBV2	TRBJ1-2	14
CATSPSLSDTQYF	TGTGCCACCAGCCCGTCCTTATCAGATACGCAGTATTTT	-	-	TRBV15	TRBJ2-3	13
CASSQTMRTEAFF	TGCGCCAGCAGCCAAACGATGAGGACTGAAGCTTTCTTT	-	-	TRBV4-1	TRBJ1-1	13
CASSLGLGRAYNSPLHF	TGTGCCAGCAGCTTAGGCTTGGGCAGGGCCTATAATTCACCCCTCCACTTT	-	-	TRBV7-2	TRBJ1-6	17
CAINLGAKGGNTIYF	TGTGCCATCAATCTGGGAGCCAAAGGGGGAAACACCATATATTTT	-	-	TRBV10-3	TRBJ1-3	15
CASSERWAYGYTF	TGTGCCAGCAGTGAACGGTGGGCCTATGGCTACACCTTC	-	-	TRBV2	TRBJ1-2	13
CASSLGQGHQPQHF	TGTGCCAGCAGCCTGGGACAGGGCCATCAGCCCCAGCATTTT	TRBD1	few	TRBV16	TRBJ1-5	14
CASAEVMNTEAFF	TGTGCCAGTGCGGAGGTCATGAACACTGAAGCTTTCTTT	-	few	TRBV19	TRBJ1-1	13
CASSQGTGGPLEQYF	TGTGCCAGCAGCCAAGGGACAGGGGGCCCATTGGAGCAGTACTTC	TRBD1	few	TRBV3-1/TRBV3-2	TRBJ2-7	15
CASREDGTEAFF	TGTGCCAGCAGGGAGGATGGGACTGAAGCTTTCTTT	-	-	TRBV2	TRBJ1-1	12
CASSRTGEEEYF	TGTGCCAGCAGTCGAACAGGGGAGGAGGAGTACTTC	-	few	TRBV12-3/TRBV12-4	TRBJ2-7	12
CAWSVLASGGGYTF	TGTGCCTGGAGTGTACTTGCGTCGGGGGGTGGCTACACCTTC	-	once	TRBV30	TRBJ1-2	14
CASSLEESGSSNQPQHF	TGTGCCAGCAGCTTGGAGGAGAGTGGGTCCAGCAATCAGCCCCAGCATTTT	-	-	TRBV5-7	TRBJ1-5	17
CASSEGNSPNQPQHF	TGTGCCAGCAGTGAAGGAAACAGTCCCAATCAGCCCCAGCATTTT	-	-	TRBV6-1	TRBJ1-5	15
CASSSIRGPNTEAFF	TGTGCCAGCAGCTCAATCAGGGGACCGAACACTGAAGCTTTCTTT	-	many	TRBV7-6	TRBJ1-1	15
CASSPSRGGELFF	TGTGCCAGCAGTCCATCCCGGGGCGGGGAGCTGTTTTTT	-	-	TRBV11-3	TRBJ2-2	13
CASSQDRNEQFF	TGTGCCAGCAGCCAAGATCGGAATGAGCAGTTCTTC	-	-	TRBV4-2	TRBJ2-1	12
CASRGTAYGYTF	TGTGCCAGCAGGGGGACAGCGTATGGCTACACCTTC	TRBD1	-	TRBV6-5	TRBJ1-2	12
CASSFIETLYRNTQYF	TGTGCCAGCAGCTTCATCGAGACACTCTATCGGAATACGCAGTATTTT	-	-	TRBV7-9	TRBJ2-3	16
CASSPDRLTEAFF	TGTGCCAGCAGTCCCGACAGACTCACTGAAGCTTTCTTT	-	-	TRBV12-3/TRBV12-4	TRBJ1-1	13
CASSLGSGGLSSYNEQFF	TGTGCCAGCAGCTTAGGTAGCGGGGGGCTTAGCTCCTACAATGAGCAGTTCTTC	TRBD2	-	TRBV7-2	TRBJ2-1	18
CASSQDRRTGITGELFF	TGCGCCAGCAGCCAAGATCGTAGGACAGGGATCACCGGGGAGCTGTTTTTT	TRBD1	-	TRBV4-3	TRBJ2-2	17
CASSQTPRTEAFF	TGTGCCAGCAGCCAGACGCCGAGGACTGAAGCTTTCTTT	-	-	TRBV11-3	TRBJ1-1	13
CASSLPGHYTEAFF	TGTGCCAGCAGCTTGCCGGGACACTACACTGAAGCTTTCTTT	-	-	TRBV5-6	TRBJ1-1	14
CASSKGNPREQYF	TGTGCCAGCAGCAAAGGAAACCCACGGGAGCAGTACTTC	-	-	TRBV21-1	TRBJ2-7	13
CAIRALAGGINEQYF	TGTGCCATCAGAGCCCTAGCGGGGGGGATTAACGAGCAGTACTTC	TRBD2	-	TRBV10-3	TRBJ2-7	15
CASSLYFGGGYTF	TGTGCCAGCAGCTTATATTTCGGAGGGGGCTACACCTTC	-	-	TRBV7-2	TRBJ1-2	13